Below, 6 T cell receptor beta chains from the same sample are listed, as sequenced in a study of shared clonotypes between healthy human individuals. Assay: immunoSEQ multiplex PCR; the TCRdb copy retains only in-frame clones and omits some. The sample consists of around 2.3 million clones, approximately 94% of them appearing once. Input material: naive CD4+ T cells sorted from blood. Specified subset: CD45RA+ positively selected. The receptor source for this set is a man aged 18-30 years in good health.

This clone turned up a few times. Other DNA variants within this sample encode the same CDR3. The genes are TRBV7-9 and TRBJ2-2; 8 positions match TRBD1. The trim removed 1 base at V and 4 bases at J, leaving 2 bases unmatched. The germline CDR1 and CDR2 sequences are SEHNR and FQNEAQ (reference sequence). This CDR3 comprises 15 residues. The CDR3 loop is CASSLGDRTTGELFF. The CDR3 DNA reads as TGTGCCAGCAGCTTAGGGGACAGGACCACCGGGGAGCTGTTTTTT. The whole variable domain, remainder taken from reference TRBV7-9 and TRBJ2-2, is DTGVSQNPRHKITKRGQNVTFRCDPISEHNRLYWYRQTLGQGPEFLTYFQNEAQLEKSRLLSDRFSAERPKGSFSTLEIQRTEQGDSAMYLCASSLGDRTTGELFFGEGSRLTVL.

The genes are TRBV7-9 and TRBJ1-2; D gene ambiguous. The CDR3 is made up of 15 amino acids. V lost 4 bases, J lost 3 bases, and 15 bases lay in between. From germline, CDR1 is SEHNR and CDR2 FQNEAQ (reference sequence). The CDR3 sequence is CASSSGGRADYGYTF. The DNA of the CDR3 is TGTGCCAGCAGCTCCGGCGGGAGGGCCGACTATGGCTACACCTTC.

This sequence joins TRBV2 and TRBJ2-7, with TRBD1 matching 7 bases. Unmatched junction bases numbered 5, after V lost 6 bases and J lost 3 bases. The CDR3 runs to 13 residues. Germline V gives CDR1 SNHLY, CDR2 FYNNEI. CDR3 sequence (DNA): TGTGCCAGCAGACAGGGGATCAGCTACGAGCAGTACTTC. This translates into CASRQGISYEQYF.

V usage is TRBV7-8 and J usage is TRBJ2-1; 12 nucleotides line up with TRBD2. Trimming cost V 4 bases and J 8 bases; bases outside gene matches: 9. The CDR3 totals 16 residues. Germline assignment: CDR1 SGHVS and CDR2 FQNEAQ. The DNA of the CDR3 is TGTGCCAGCAGCTCCTCCGGGACTAGCGGGCAACATGAGCAGTTCTTC. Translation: CASSSSGTSGQHEQFF.

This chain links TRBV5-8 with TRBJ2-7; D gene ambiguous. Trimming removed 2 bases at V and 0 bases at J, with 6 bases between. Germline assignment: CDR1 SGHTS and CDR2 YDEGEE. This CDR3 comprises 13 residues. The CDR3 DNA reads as TGTGCCAGCAGCTTACAGCCCTCCTACGAGCAGTACTTC. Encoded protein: CASSLQPSYEQYF.

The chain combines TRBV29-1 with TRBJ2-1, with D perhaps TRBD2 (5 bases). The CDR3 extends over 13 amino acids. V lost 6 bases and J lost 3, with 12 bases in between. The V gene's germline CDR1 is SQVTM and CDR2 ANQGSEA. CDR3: CSVSGRVYNEQFF. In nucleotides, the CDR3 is TGCAGCGTGAGCGGACGGGTCTACAATGAGCAGTTCTTC.